Shown below are 18 T cell receptor beta chains from a single sample sequenced in a study of blood T cells in healthy people across ages. Alongside a J-beta primer mix, a sample-barcoded 5' primer served in a second PCR lasting about 6 to 11 cycles. In TCRdb, the 5' RACE reads were re-called with MiXCR into one record per CDR3 protein. The sample holds under 2 million distinct CDR3 sequences; about 32% are singletons and the top ten take 10% to 12%. Sample: blood. The receptors were gathered from a woman aged 25 to 39 in good health.

The chain combines TRBV2 with TRBJ2-6; D unclear. Germline V gene sequence: CDR1 SNHLY, CDR2 FYNNEI. This CDR3 is 14 amino acids long. V was cut by 8 bases and J by 1 base, with 9 bases left in between. CDR3 DNA: TGTGCCAGCGAAAATTGGTCTGGGGCCAACGTCCTGACTTTC. It translates to CASENWSGANVLTF.

This clonotype was seen ten or more times. The V gene is TRBV28, the J gene TRBJ2-5, with D tentatively TRBD2 (6 bases). This CDR3 has 12 amino acids. V dropped 5 bases and J dropped 3 bases, with 7 bases sitting between them. CDR1 and CDR2 (germline): MDHEN, SYDVKM. CDR3 protein: CASSGGKETQYF. The CDR3 DNA sequence: TGTGCCAGCAGTGGAGGGAAAGAGACCCAGTACTTC.

The table lists this clonotype with many counts. The J gene is TRBJ2-7, the V gene TRBV29-1, with D perhaps being TRBD1 or TRBD2 (6 bases each). Trimming removed 7 bases at V and 3 bases at J, with 13 bases between. CDR3 length equals 12 residues. Germline lookup yields CDR1 SQVTM and CDR2 ANQGSEA. CDR3 DNA: TGCAGCGCTCTACAGGGAGGCTACGAGCAGTACTTC. The encoded protein is CSALQGGYEQYF.

The gene calls are TRBV13 and TRBJ2-6, with 9 bases matching TRBD2. The CDR3 covers 16 residues. Germline lookup yields CDR1 PRHDT and CDR2 FYEKMQ (reference sequence). The V gene end was trimmed by 7 bases and the J gene end by 4 bases; junction bases not matched to a gene: 8. The CDR3 DNA is TGTGCCAGCAAGATGAGCGGGGGGATCGGGGCCAACGTCCTGACTTTC. It specifies CASKMSGGIGANVLTF. Supplemented by reference TRBV13 and TRBJ2-6, the full variable domain reads AAGVIQSPRHLIKEKRETATLKCYPIPRHDTVYWYQQGPGQDPQFLISFYEKMQSDKGSIPDRFSAQQFSDYHSELNMSSLELGDSALYFCASKMSGGIGANVLTFGAGSRLTVL.

In this sample, this clonotype turned up many times. This sequence joins TRBV6-6 and TRBJ1-6; no clear D gene. The CDR3 length is 15 residues. Germline loops: CDR1 MNHNY, CDR2 SVGAGI (reference sequence). Trimming removed 2 bases at V and 6 bases at J, with 11 bases between. As DNA, the CDR3 is TGTGCCAGCAGTTACCTGACCGTGGGTAATTCACCCCTCCACTTT. Amino acids: CASSYLTVGNSPLHF.

At least ten counts were recorded for this clonotype. The J gene is TRBJ2-7, the V gene TRBV20-1; D is perhaps TRBD1 (6 bases). The CDR3 contains 12 residues. V lost 0 bases and J lost 5, with 8 bases in between. Germline loops: CDR1 DFQATT, CDR2 SNEGSKA (reference sequence). In DNA, the CDR3 is TGCAGTGCTAGAGACAGGGGCCACGAGCAGTACTTC. Amino acids: CSARDRGHEQYF.

This clonotype was detected a few times. The CDR3 loop is CASSELGGGHYGYTF. The DNA for the CDR3 is TGTGCCAGCAGTGAACTCGGAGGCGGTCACTATGGCTACACCTTC. The J gene is TRBJ1-2, the V gene TRBV6-1; no clear D. CDR3 length: 15 amino acids. CDR1 is MNHNS and CDR2 is SASEGT in the germline V gene. The V end was cut by 2 bases, the J end by 3 bases, with 13 bases between.

This clonotype was recorded a few times. The chain carries TRBV29-1 and TRBJ1-2, with D possibly TRBD1 on 5 matching bases. This CDR3 comprises 16 residues. From germline, CDR1 is SQVTM and CDR2 ANQGSEA. V dropped 1 base and J dropped 4 bases, with 19 bases sitting between them. The DNA for the CDR3 is TGCAGCGTTGAAGTTGGGCTCGGGGCCGGGGCCTATGGCTACACCTTC. This gives the protein CSVEVGLGAGAYGYTF.

This clonotype was found once. This may stem from a read error, because a much larger clone lies one nucleotide away. The V call is TRBV29-1, the J call TRBJ1-2; 9 positions agree with TRBD1. V was pared by 8 bases and J by 7 bases, with 11 bases of the junction left unmatched. The germline V gene has CDR1 SQVTM and CDR2 ANQGSEA. CDR3 length: 13 amino acids. The CDR3 region has the DNA TGCAGCTTGTTCCGGGACAGGGTGTCTGGCTACACCTTC. As protein: CSLFRDRVSGYTF. The variable domain in full, with the rest retrieved from reference TRBV29-1 and TRBJ1-2, is SAVISQKPSRDICQRGTSLTIQCQVDSQVTMMFWYRQQPGQSLTLIATANQGSEATYESGFVIDKFPISRPNLTFSTLTVSNMSPEDSSIYLCSLFRDRVSGYTFGSGTRLTVV.

This chain joins TRBV12-3 or TRBV12-4 and TRBJ1-2; TRBD1 might be the D (5 bases). This CDR3 region has 16 residues. The V and J ends lost 3 bases and 4 bases respectively, with 18 bases between them. The CDR3 coding sequence is TGTGCCAGCAGTTTGTTGCACGGAGGGGTCACCTATGGCTACACCTTC. Translation gives CASSLLHGGVTYGYTF.

In its sample, this clonotype was seen a few times. This chain links TRBV10-2 with TRBJ1-1; D ambiguous. From germline, CDR1 is WSHSY and CDR2 SAAADI. Deletions cut 0 bases from V and 8 bases from J, with 7 bases between. The CDR3 runs 12 residues. The CDR3 DNA is TGCGCCAGCAGTGAGTCGGGAGGGGAAGCTTTCTTT. It specifies CASSESGGEAFF.

The CDR3 nucleotides read TGTGCCACCCGATCCCAGACAGTAGTAGGCGAGCAGTACTTC. This sequence encodes CATRSQTVVGEQYF. The rearrangement links TRBV2 to TRBJ2-7; D might be TRBD1 (5 bases). The V and J ends lost 10 bases and 6 bases respectively, with 22 bases between them. CDR1 is SNHLY, CDR2 FYNNEI, per germline. The CDR3 is 14 residues long.

The chain employs TRBV24-1 and TRBJ1-1; 7 positions agree with TRBD1. V gave up 0 bases and J gave up 1 base; unmatched junction bases: 13. The CDR3 is 19 residues long. Germline-derived CDR1 and CDR2 are KGHDR and SFDVKD. The CDR3 loop reads CATSDLSPGQLAKNTEAFF. The CDR3 nucleotides are TGTGCCACCAGTGATTTGAGCCCGGGACAGCTGGCGAAGAACACTGAAGCTTTCTTT.

The rearrangement joins TRBV20-1 to TRBJ2-3, with TRBD1 matching over 8 bases. This CDR3 is 16 amino acids long. J gave up 1 base and V 5 bases, and 11 bases lay outside the gene matches. Looked up from germline, CDR1 is DFQATT and CDR2 is SNEGSKA (reference sequence). The CDR3 protein is CSAQRGLDRGTDTQYF. CDR3 bases: TGCAGTGCTCAGAGGGGATTGGACAGGGGCACAGATACGCAGTATTTT.

The chain uses TRBV2 and TRBJ2-7; the match to TRBD1 covers 7 bases. Germline V gene lookup returns CDR1 SNHLY and CDR2 FYNNEI. After removal of 1 base from V and 3 bases from J, the junction contained 6 bases not matched to a gene. The CDR3 totals 15 residues. The chain's CDR3 is CASSEEGAGGYEQYF. CDR3 coding DNA: TGTGCCAGCAGTGAAGAGGGGGCAGGGGGCTACGAGCAGTACTTC.

This clonotype was counted between two and nine times. V is TRBV7-9 and J is TRBJ2-4; tentative D call: TRBD1 (5 bases). The J call could be wrong; TRBJ2-7 is a better fit for the DNA end. The CDR3 sequence is 14 residues long. From germline, CDR1 is SEHNR and CDR2 FQNEAQ (reference sequence). The CDR3 spells CASSLDQGSHEQYF. The CDR3 bases are TGTGCCAGCAGCTTAGATCAGGGTTCCCACGAGCAGTACTTC.

This chain connects TRBV7-2 to TRBJ1-4, with no clear D. Germline lookup yields CDR1 SGHTA and CDR2 FQGNSA. V lost 5 bases to trimming and J lost 8 bases, with 15 bases between them. The CDR3 totals 14 residues. CDR3 sequence (DNA): TGTGCCAGCAGCCCGGGTTTTCTCGCCGAAAAACTGTTTTTT. Residues: CASSPGFLAEKLFF.

Regarding this clonotype: It may be a read error: a sequence one base away is much more abundant. The V and J genes are TRBV7-6 and TRBJ2-6; possible D gene TRBD1, 6 bases. Germline CDR1 SGHVS, CDR2 FNYEAQ. The CDR3 runs 14 residues. The CDR3 DNA is TGTGCCAGCAGCAAAGGGGGTGATGGCAACGTCCTGAGTTTC. Its translation: CASSKGGDGNVLSF.